These T cell receptor beta chains were read from a single sample in a study of blood T cell repertoires in COVID-19. The method was immunoSEQ multiplex PCR; TCRdb's version includes in-frame clones alone and lacks a portion of them. The data show fewer than 25,000 clones, approximately 87% seen once. The source material was peripheral blood. These receptors all stem from a human donor with active COVID-19. The donor label of this sample is uncertain. Each CDR3 is given without its conserved first and last residue. Fields, in order: V gene, D gene, J gene, CDR3 protein. The D gene is left open where the match is weak.

TRBV19,TRBD1,TRBJ2-3,ASSIMTGSRTDTQY
TRBV28,-,TRBJ1-6,ASSDPGNNSPLH
TRBV2,TRBD2,TRBJ2-1,ASSAGLAGVEQF
TRBV19,TRBD1,TRBJ1-1,ASSANRGTEAF
TRBV19,-,TRBJ1-1,ASSIVERDTEAF
TRBV3-1/TRBV3-2,TRBD2,TRBJ2-2,ASSRGTSGLATGELF
TRBV3-1/TRBV3-2,TRBD2,TRBJ2-4,ASSQFSSGIDPKNIQY
TRBV5-1,TRBD1,TRBJ2-1,ASRRMTGSFSNEQF
TRBV19,TRBD2,TRBJ2-3,ASSLLAGDDTQY
TRBV28,-,TRBJ2-7,ASIPLGEVSDEQY
TRBV4-3,-,TRBJ1-4,ASSQVETEEKLF
TRBV2,TRBD2,TRBJ2-1,ASSRQRGGGDQPSNEQF
TRBV29-1,-,TRBJ1-4,SVGQSSNEKLF
TRBV19,-,TRBJ1-1,ASSTFRVYA
TRBV5-1,TRBD2,TRBJ2-1,ASSPPLAGAYNEQF
TRBV19,-,TRBJ1-3,ASSITGLGNTIY
TRBV19,-,TRBJ2-7,ASSIAGGESSYEQY
TRBV4-1,TRBD1,TRBJ2-1,ASSQDSGGSYNEQF
TRBV6-6,-,TRBJ2-3,ASSYGDSDTQY
TRBV7-9,-,TRBJ2-5,ASSRGTAEETQY
TRBV5-5,-,TRBJ2-7,ASSLGGYPDEQY
TRBV11-3,-,TRBJ2-5,ASSSSVQETQY
TRBV30,-,TRBJ1-2,AWIRQTLPYGYT
TRBV12-5,-,TRBJ2-2,ASGLGGRELF
TRBV28,-,TRBJ1-6,ASSSQGIYSPLH
TRBV23-1,-,TRBJ2-7,ASSPFHGGRPYEQY
TRBV5-1,-,TRBJ1-2,ASSLRGQLHGYT
TRBV19,TRBD2,TRBJ2-5,ASRGAWGRAEETQY
TRBV19,-,TRBJ2-1,ASSTTGKSYNEQF
TRBV9,-,TRBJ2-7,ASSSQGYEQY
TRBV7-2,TRBD1,TRBJ2-3,ASSAQTGGTDTQY
TRBV7-9,TRBD1,TRBJ2-7,ASRPQGGGGTAYEQY
TRBV29-1,TRBD2,TRBJ2-1,SAGLAGVLYNEQF
TRBV5-4,-,TRBJ2-3,ASSLGGLLTDTQY
TRBV19,TRBD1,TRBJ1-5,ASSPDRVGVSPQH
TRBV7-9,-,TRBJ1-2,ASSFGGAYGYT
TRBV2,-,TRBJ2-3,ATTPGTRSTDTQY
TRBV18,-,TRBJ2-2,ASSSLLAVNTGELF
TRBV13,-,TRBJ2-1,ASSLGADSYNEQF
TRBV19,TRBD1,TRBJ1-2,ASGTGGYGYT
TRBV19,-,TRBJ2-2,ASSILWNTGELF
TRBV3-1/TRBV3-2,-,TRBJ1-2,ASSQAWTESGYT
TRBV29-1,TRBD1,TRBJ2-7,SGGQGSSYEQY
TRBV4-1,TRBD2,TRBJ2-3,ASSQGVLAGRADTQY
TRBV10-2,TRBD1,TRBJ2-6,ASNTRPGQFSSGANVLT
TRBV5-1,-,TRBJ1-6,ASSSGEPNSPLH
TRBV5-4,-,TRBJ2-6,ASSLVGGTGANVLT
TRBV12-5,-,TRBJ2-1,ASDYLATQGIYNEQF
TRBV15,-,TRBJ2-5,ATSRDREETQY
TRBV28,-,TRBJ2-5,ASSLWQGTSETQY
TRBV2,-,TRBJ2-2,ASRASSANTGELF
TRBV21-1,-,TRBJ2-2,ASSTRKSSGSLSTGELF
TRBV11-3,-,TRBJ2-4,ASSLGGEPKNIQY
TRBV2,-,TRBJ2-3,ASRTGTSTDTQY
TRBV7-6,-,TRBJ2-3,ASSPITGMGAQDTQY
TRBV18,-,TRBJ2-4,ASSPPRSQSNIQY
TRBV3-1/TRBV3-2,TRBD1,TRBJ1-2,ASSWGQEESGYGYT